This TCR beta chain originates from a study of patients and donors after allogeneic stem cell transplantation. MiXCR, applied by TCRdb to the RT-PCR reads, yields one record per CDR3 protein. This table holds some 880,000 distinct CDR3 sequences, more than 15% found once. J lost 3 bases, V lost 5 bases, and 3 bases had no gene match. The CDR3 totals 14 residues. This clonotype was observed at least ten times. The chain joins TRBV12-3 or TRBV12-4 to TRBJ1-1, with 10 bases identical to TRBD1. The sequence was obtained from a human donor who was either an allogeneic HSCT recipient or a stem cell or donor lymphocyte infusion donor (not recorded which). It is not recorded whose cells these are; they may come from a transplant donor. Input material: blood, either unsorted or a sorted T cell fraction (not recorded which). This CDR3 reads CASSTGTGDTEAFF. DNA of the CDR3: TGTGCCAGCAGTACGGGGACAGGGGACACTGAAGCTTTCTTT.